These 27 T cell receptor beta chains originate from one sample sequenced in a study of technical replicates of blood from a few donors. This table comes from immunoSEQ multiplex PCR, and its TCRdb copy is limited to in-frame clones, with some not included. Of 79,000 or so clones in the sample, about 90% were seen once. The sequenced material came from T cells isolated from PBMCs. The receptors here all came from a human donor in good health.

This CDR3 is CASSLALGNTEAFF. The CDR3, as DNA: TGTGCCAGCAGCTTAGCGCTAGGTAACACTGAAGCTTTCTTT. This rearrangement joins TRBV7-8 to TRBJ1-1; D uncertain. The CDR3 is 14 amino acids. V was pared by 0 bases and J by 2 bases, with 7 bases between. The germline CDR1 and CDR2 sequences are SGHVS and FQNEAQ.

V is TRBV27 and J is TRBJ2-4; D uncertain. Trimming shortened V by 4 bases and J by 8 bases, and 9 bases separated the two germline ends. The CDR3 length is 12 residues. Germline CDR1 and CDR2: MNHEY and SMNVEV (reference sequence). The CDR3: CASSSSTHIQYF. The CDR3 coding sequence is TGTGCCAGCAGTTCCTCGACTCACATTCAGTACTTC.

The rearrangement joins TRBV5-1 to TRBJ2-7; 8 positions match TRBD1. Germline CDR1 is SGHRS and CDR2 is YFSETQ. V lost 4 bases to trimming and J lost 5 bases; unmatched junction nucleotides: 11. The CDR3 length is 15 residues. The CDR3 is CASSDDLGQVDEQYF. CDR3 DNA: TGCGCCAGCAGCGATGATCTGGGACAGGTAGACGAGCAGTACTTC.

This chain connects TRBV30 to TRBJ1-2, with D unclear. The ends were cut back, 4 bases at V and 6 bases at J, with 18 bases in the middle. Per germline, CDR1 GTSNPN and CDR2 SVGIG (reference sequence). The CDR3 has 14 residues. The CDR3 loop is CAWTSDPVENGYTF. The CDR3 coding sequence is TGTGCCTGGACCTCTGACCCCGTGGAGAATGGCTACACCTTC.

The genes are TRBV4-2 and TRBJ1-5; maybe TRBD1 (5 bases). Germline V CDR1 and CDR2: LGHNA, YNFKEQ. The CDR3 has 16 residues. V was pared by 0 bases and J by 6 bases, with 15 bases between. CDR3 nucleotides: TGTGCCAGCAGCCAAGAAGGTGGGCAGGGCCGTCAGCCCCAGCATTTT. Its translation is CASSQEGGQGRQPQHF.

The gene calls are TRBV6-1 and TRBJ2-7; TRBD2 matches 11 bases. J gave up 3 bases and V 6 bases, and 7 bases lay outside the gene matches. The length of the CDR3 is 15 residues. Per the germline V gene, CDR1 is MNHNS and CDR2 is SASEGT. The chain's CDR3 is CASRADSGGGYEQYF. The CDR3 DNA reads TGTGCCAGCAGGGCCGATAGCGGGGGGGGCTACGAGCAGTACTTC.

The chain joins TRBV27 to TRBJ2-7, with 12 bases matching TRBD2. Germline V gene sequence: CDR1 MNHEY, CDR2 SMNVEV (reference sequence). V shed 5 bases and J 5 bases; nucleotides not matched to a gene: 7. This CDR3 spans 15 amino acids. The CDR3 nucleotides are TGTGCCAGCAGTCTCAAGAGACTAGCGGGAGACGAGCAGTACTTC. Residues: CASSLKRLAGDEQYF.

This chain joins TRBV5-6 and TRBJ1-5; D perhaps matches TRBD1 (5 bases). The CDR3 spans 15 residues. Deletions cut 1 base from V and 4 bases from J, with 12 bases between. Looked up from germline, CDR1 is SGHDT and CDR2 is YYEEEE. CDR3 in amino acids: CASSLLATENQPQHF. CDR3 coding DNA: TGTGCCAGCAGCTTGCTTGCGACAGAAAATCAGCCCCAGCATTTT.

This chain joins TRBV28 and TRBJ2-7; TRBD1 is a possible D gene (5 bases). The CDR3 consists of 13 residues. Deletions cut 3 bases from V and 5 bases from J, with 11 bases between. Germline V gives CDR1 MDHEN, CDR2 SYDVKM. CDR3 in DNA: TGTGCCAGCAGTTTCTTCAGGGTCCACGAGCAGTACTTC. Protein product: CASSFFRVHEQYF. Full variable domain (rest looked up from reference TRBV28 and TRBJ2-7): DVKVTQSSRYLVKRTGEKVFLECVQDMDHENMFWYRQDPGLGLRLIYFSYDVKMKEKGDIPEGYSVSREKKERFSLILESASTNQTSMYLCASSFFRVHEQYFGPGTRLTVT.

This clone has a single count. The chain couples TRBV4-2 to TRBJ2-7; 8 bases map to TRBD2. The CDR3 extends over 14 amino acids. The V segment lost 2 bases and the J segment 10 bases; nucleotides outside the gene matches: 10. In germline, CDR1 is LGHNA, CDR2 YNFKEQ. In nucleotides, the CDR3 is TGTGCCAGCAGCCAACCCGGGACTAGGGATCCCCAGTACTTC. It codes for CASSQPGTRDPQYF.

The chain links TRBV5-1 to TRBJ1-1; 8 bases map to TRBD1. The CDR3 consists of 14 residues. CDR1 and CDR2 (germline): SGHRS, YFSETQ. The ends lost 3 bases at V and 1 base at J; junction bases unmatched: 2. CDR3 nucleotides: TGCGCCAGCAGCTATGACAGGGGGAACACTGAAGCTTTCTTT. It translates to CASSYDRGNTEAFF.

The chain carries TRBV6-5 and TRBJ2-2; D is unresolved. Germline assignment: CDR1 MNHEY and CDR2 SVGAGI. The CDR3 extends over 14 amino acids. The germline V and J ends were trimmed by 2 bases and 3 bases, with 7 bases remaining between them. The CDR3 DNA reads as TGTGCCAGCAGTTACAACACCTACACCGGGGAGCTGTTTTTT. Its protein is CASSYNTYTGELFF.

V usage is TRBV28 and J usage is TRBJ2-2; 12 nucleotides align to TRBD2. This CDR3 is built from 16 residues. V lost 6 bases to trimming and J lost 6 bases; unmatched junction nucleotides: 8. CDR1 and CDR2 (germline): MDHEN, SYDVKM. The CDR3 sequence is CASSPSSGRGAGELFF. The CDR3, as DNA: TGTGCCAGCAGCCCCTCTAGCGGGAGGGGGGCCGGGGAGCTGTTTTTT. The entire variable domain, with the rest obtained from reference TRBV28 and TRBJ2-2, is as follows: DVKVTQSSRYLVKRTGEKVFLECVQDMDHENMFWYRQDPGLGLRLIYFSYDVKMKEKGDIPEGYSVSREKKERFSLILESASTNQTSMYLCASSPSSGRGAGELFFGEGSRLTVL.

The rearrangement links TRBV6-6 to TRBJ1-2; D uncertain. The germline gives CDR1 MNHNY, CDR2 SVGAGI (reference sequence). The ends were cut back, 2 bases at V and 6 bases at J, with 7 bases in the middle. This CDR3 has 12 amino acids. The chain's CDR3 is CASSYLSNGYTF. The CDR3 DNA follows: TGTGCCAGCAGTTACCTCTCTAATGGCTACACCTTC.

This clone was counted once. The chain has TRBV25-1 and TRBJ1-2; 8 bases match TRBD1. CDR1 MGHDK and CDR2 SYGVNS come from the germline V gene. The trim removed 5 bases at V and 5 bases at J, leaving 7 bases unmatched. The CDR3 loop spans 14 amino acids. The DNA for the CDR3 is TGTGCCAGCAGTACCCGACAGGGGAGATATGGCTACACCTTC. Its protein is CASSTRQGRYGYTF.

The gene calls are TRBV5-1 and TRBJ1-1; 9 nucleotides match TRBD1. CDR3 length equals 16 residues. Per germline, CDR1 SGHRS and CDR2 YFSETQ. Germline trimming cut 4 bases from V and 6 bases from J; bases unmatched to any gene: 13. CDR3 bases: TGCGCCAGCAGCAGAACCGGGACAGGGCTCCTCGCTGAAGCTTTCTTT. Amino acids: CASSRTGTGLLAEAFF.

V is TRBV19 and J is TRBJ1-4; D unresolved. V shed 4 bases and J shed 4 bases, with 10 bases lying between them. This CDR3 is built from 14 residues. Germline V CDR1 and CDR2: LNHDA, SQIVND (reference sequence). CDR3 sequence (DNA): TGTGCCAGTAGTAGCCGGACTAGTAATGAAAAACTGTTTTTT. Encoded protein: CASSSRTSNEKLFF.

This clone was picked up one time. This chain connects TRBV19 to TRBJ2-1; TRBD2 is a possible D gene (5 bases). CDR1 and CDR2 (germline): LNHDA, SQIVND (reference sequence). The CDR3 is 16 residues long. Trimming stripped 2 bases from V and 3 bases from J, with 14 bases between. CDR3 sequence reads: CASSIKATTHYNEQFF. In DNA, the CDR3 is TGTGCCAGTAGTATAAAGGCGACTACCCACTACAATGAGCAGTTCTTC.

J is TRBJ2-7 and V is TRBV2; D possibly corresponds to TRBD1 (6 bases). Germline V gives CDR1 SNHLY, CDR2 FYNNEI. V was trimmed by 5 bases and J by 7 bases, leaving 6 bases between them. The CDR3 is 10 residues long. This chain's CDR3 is CASSTGEQYF. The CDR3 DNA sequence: TGTGCCAGCAGTACAGGGGAGCAGTACTTC.

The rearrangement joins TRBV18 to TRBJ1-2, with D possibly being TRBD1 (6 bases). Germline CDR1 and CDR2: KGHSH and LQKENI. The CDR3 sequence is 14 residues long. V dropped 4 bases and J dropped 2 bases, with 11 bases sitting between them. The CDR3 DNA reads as TGTGCCAGCTCACTAAACAGGGAGAACTATGGCTACACCTTC. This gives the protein CASSLNRENYGYTF.

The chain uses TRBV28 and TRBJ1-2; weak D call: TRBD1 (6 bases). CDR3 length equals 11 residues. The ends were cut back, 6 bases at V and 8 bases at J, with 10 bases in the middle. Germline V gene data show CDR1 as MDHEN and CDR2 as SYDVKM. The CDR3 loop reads CASRDSRGYTF. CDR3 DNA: TGTGCCAGCAGGGACAGTAGAGGCTACACCTTC.

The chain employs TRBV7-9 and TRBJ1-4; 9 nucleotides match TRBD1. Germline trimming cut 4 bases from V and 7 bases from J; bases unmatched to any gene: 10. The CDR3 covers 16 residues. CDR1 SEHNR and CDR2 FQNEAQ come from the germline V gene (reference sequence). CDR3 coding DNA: TGTGCCAGCAGCTGGGGGGCGGACAGGGGATTTGAAAAACTGTTTTTT. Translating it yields CASSWGADRGFEKLFF.

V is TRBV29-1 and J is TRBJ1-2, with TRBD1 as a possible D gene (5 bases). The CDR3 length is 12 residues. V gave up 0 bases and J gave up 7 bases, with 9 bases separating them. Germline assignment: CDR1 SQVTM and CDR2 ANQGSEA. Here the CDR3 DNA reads TGCAGCGTTGAAGAGGGGCACGGTGGCTACACCTTC. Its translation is CSVEEGHGGYTF.

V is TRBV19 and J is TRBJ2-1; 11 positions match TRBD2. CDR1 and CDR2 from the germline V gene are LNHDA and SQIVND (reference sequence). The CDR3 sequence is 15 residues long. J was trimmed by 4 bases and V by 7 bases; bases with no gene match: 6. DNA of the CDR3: TGTGCCAGTATCTCCGGGACTAGCGGTTACAATGAGCAGTTCTTC. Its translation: CASISGTSGYNEQFF.

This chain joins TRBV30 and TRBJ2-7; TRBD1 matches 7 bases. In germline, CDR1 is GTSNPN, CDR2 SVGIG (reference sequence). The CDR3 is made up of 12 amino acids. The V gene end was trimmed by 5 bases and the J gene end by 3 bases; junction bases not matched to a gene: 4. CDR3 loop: CAWSTGNYEQYF. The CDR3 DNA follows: TGTGCCTGGTCGACAGGGAACTACGAGCAGTACTTC.

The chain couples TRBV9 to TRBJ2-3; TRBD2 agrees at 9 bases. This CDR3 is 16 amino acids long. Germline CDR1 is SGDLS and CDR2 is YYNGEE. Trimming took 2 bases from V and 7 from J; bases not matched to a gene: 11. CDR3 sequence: CASSVEPGLALNTQYF. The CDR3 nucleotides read TGTGCCAGCAGCGTGGAACCGGGACTAGCATTAAATACGCAGTATTTT.

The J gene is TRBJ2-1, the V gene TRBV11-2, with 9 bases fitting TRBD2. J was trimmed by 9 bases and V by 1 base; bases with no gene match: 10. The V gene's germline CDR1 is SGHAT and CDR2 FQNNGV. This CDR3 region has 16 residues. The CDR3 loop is CASSLGVAGARGEQFF. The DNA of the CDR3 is TGTGCCAGCAGCTTAGGAGTAGCGGGAGCGAGGGGTGAGCAGTTCTTC.